The 9 T cell receptor beta chains presented below share a single source sample, sequenced in a study of T-cell reconstitution after alpha-beta-depleted transplantation in children. A library of TCRbeta sequences, prepared with unique molecular identifiers, was generated. TCRdb fed the PCR reads into MiXCR, producing one record per CDR3 protein. The top ten hold roughly 5.4% of the sample, which has some 530,000 distinct CDR3 sequences, approximately 12% seen once. The material sequenced was PBMCs from the stem cell graft donor, taken from the stem cell graft. These receptor sequences come from a human donor who donated a stem cell graft to a child with combined immunodeficiency.

Only a few counts were recorded for this clonotype. The chain has TRBV7-8 and TRBJ2-7; 7 nucleotides agree with TRBD2. The CDR3 length is 16 residues. CDR1 is SGHVS, CDR2 FQNEAQ, per germline. V shed 3 bases, J shed 4 bases, and the junction held 12 bases outside the gene matches. The CDR3 is CASSLGGDLLKYEQYF. DNA of the CDR3: TGTGCCAGCAGCTTGGGAGGGGACCTACTTAAGTACGAGCAGTACTTC.

This clonotype was seen a handful of times. The CDR3 loop is CASSWQDSYEQYF. CDR3 coding DNA: TGTGCCAGCAGCTGGCAGGACTCCTACGAGCAGTACTTC. The chain recombines TRBV5-6 with TRBJ2-7; no definite D call. The CDR3 runs 13 residues. Per the germline V gene, CDR1 is SGHDT and CDR2 is YYEEEE. V lost 3 bases to trimming and J lost 0 bases, with 7 bases between them.

This clonotype was picked up many times. The chain is built from TRBV5-1 and TRBJ2-1; TRBD2 agrees at 10 bases. With 2 bases clipped from V and 0 bases from J, the junction kept 5 bases outside the gene matches. The CDR3 totals 17 residues. CDR1 is SGHRS, CDR2 YFSETQ, per germline. For the CDR3, the DNA is TGCGCCAGCAGCTTCCTTAGCGGGGGGATCTCCTACAATGAGCAGTTCTTC. It encodes CASSFLSGGISYNEQFF.

This rearrangement joins TRBV11-2 to TRBJ2-7, with TRBD2 matching over 10 bases. Germline lookup yields CDR1 SGHAT and CDR2 FQNNGV. This CDR3 has 15 amino acids. With V trimmed by 5 bases and J by 4 bases, 8 bases remained unmatched. CDR3 protein: CASSRGASGGYEQYF. For the CDR3, the DNA is TGTGCCAGCAGCCGGGGGGCTAGCGGGGGTTACGAGCAGTACTTC.

The rearrangement uses TRBV11-2 and TRBJ2-5; D gene uncertain. This CDR3 has 15 residues. Germline CDR1 and CDR2: SGHAT and FQNNGV. V was trimmed by 1 base and J by 5 bases, leaving 14 bases between them. The CDR3 sequence is CASSLVGLGRETQYF. The CDR3, as DNA: TGTGCCAGCAGCTTAGTAGGGCTCGGTCGGGAGACCCAGTACTTC. Using reference TRBV11-2 and TRBJ2-5 for the parts outside the CDR3, the full variable domain is EAGVAQSPRYKIIEKRQSVAFWCNPISGHATLYWYQQILGQGPKLLIQFQNNGVVDDSQLPKDRFSAERLKGVDSTLKIQPAKLEDSAVYLCASSLVGLGRETQYFGPGTRLLVL.

The V gene is TRBV11-2, the J gene TRBJ2-7; D remains ambiguous. This CDR3 spans 14 amino acids. V was trimmed by 1 base and J by 6 bases, leaving 13 bases between them. CDR1 is SGHAT, CDR2 FQNNGV, per germline. This CDR3 is CASSLGGSRSEQYF. As DNA, the CDR3 is TGTGCCAGCAGCTTAGGCGGCAGTCGGAGCGAGCAGTACTTC.

The chain links TRBV12-3 or TRBV12-4 to TRBJ2-7, with D perhaps TRBD1 or TRBD2 (5 bases each). The closer fit of TRBJ2-3 to the DNA end suggests the J call may be wrong. The CDR3 sequence is 12 residues long. The CDR3 DNA reads TGTGCCAGCAGTTTAGTGAGGGGTGAACAGTATTTT. Translating gives CASSLVRGEQYF.

This clonotype was observed at least ten times. The DNA for the CDR3 is TGCGCCAGCAGCAAAGGAGTGGACAGGGGTGGCATTCAGTACTTC. Its translation: CASSKGVDRGGIQYF. V gene TRBV5-1 combines with J gene TRBJ2-4; the match to TRBD1 covers 9 bases. With 4 bases clipped from V and 9 bases from J, the junction kept 11 bases outside the gene matches. Per germline, CDR1 SGHRS and CDR2 YFSETQ. The CDR3 runs 15 residues.

Points on this clonotype: This may be a read error: a much more frequent sequence differs by one nucleotide. In nucleotides, the CDR3 is TGTGCCAGCAGTCAAGACTCGAGCTCCAACAATGAGCAGTTCTTC. Translation gives CASSQDSSSNNEQFF. The chain has TRBV12-3 or TRBV12-4 and TRBJ2-1, with unresolved D. This CDR3 has 15 residues.